Ten or more counts support the clone carrying this T cell receptor beta chain. These data come from a study of Graves' ophthalmopathy and Graves' hyperthyroidism. Beta-chain TCR CDR3 regions were amplified from RNA transcripts. Scientists carried out first-round RT-PCR using HTBI primers and then a second-round multiplex PCR. From the multiplex PCR reads, TCRdb called clonotypes with MiXCR, one entry per CDR3 protein. The sample has 360,000 or so distinct CDR3 sequences; roughly 18% are singletons. Germline-derived CDR1 and CDR2 are MNHEY and SVGEGT. The ends were cut back, 7 bases at V and 0 bases at J, with 19 bases in the middle. The CDR3 is 16 residues long.

The TCR was taken from a woman between 18 and 29 years old with Graves' ophthalmopathy. The source material was peripheral blood. The rearrangement links TRBV6-2 or TRBV6-3 to TRBJ2-7; D may be TRBD1 (6 bases). For the CDR3, the DNA is TGTGCCAGCATCTGGGAGTGGCAGGGGCACTCCTACGAGCAGTACTTC. Its translation: CASIWEWQGHSYEQYF.